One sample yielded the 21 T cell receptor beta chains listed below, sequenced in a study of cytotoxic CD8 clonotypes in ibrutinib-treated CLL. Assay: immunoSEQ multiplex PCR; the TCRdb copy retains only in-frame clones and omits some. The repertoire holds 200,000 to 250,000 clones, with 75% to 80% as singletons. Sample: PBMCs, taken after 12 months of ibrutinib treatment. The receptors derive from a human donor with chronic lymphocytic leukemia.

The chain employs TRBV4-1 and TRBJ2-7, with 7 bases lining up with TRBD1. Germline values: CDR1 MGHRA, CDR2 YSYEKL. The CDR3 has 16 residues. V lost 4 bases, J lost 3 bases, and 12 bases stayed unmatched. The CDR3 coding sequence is TGCGCCAGCAGCCCGTCGAGGGGGCAAAGGGGCTACGAGCAGTACTTC. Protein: CASSPSRGQRGYEQYF.

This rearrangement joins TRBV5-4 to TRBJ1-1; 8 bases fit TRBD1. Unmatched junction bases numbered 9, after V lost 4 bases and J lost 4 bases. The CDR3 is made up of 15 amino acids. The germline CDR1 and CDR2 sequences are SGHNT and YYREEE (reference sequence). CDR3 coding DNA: TGTGCCAGCAGCGTACCGGACAGGGTTGGCACTGAAGCTTTCTTT. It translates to CASSVPDRVGTEAFF.

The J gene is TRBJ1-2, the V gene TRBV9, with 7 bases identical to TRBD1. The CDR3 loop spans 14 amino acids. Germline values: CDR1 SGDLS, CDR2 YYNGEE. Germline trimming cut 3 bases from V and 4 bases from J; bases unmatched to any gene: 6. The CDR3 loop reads CASSDHRDSYGYTF. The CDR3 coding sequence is TGTGCCAGCAGCGACCATCGGGACAGCTATGGCTACACCTTC.

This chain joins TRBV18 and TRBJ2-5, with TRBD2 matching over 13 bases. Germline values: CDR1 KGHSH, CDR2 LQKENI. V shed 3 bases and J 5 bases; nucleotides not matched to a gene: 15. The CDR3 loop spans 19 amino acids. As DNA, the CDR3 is TGTGCCAGCTCACCCTCTCCCCCGGGACTAGCGGGGTCTAGGGAGACCCAGTACTTC. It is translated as CASSPSPPGLAGSRETQYF.

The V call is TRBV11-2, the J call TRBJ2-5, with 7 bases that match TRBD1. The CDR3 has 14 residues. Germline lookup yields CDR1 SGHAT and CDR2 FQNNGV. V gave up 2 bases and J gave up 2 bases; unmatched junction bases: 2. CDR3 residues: CASSLTGAQETQYF. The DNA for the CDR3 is TGTGCCAGCAGCTTAACAGGGGCTCAAGAGACCCAGTACTTC.

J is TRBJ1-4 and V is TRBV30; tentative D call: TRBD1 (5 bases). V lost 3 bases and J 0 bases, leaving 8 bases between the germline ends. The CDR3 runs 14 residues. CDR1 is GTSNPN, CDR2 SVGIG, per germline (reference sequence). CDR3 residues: CAWRGPATNEKLFF. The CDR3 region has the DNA TGTGCCTGGAGGGGACCTGCAACTAATGAAAAACTGTTTTTT. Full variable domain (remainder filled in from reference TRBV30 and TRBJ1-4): SQTIHQWPATLVQPVGSPLSLECTVEGTSNPNLYWYRQAAGRGLQLLFYSVGIGQISSEVPQNLSASRPQDRQFILSSKKLLLSDSGFYLCAWRGPATNEKLFFGSGTQLSVL.

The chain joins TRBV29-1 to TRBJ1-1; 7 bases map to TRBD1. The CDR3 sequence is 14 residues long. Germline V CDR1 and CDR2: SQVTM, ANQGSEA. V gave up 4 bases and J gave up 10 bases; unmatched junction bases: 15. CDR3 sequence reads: CSVVSQTGSSGAFF. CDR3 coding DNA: TGCAGCGTTGTCTCTCAGACAGGGTCCTCTGGAGCTTTCTTT.

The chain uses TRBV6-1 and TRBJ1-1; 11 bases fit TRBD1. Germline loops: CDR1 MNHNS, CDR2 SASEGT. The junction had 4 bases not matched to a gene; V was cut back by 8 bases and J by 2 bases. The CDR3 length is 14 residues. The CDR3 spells CASGRTGGNTEAFF. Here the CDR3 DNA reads TGTGCCAGCGGAAGGACAGGGGGCAACACTGAAGCTTTCTTT.

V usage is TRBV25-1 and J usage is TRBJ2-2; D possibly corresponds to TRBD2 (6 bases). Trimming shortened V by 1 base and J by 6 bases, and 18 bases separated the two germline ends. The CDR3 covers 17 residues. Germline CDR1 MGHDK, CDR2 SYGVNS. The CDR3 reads CASSESSRAGRSGELFF. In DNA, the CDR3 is TGTGCCAGCAGTGAATCTTCCAGGGCAGGGAGGTCCGGGGAGCTGTTTTTT.

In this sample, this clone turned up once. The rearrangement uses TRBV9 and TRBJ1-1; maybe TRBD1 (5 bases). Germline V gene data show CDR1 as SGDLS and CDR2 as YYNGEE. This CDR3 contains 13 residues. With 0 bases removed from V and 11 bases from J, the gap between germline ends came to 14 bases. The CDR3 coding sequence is TGTGCCAGCAGCGTAGGTACCAGGGATGACGCTTTCTTT. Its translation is CASSVGTRDDAFF.

Here the CDR3 reads CARDRGTEAFF. The CDR3 DNA is TGTGCCAGGGACAGGGGAACTGAAGCTTTCTTT. J is TRBJ1-1 and V is TRBV2; 9 bases map to TRBD1. The CDR3 contains 11 residues. Germline-derived CDR1 and CDR2 are SNHLY and FYNNEI. V lost 9 bases to trimming and J lost 5 bases; unmatched junction nucleotides: 1.

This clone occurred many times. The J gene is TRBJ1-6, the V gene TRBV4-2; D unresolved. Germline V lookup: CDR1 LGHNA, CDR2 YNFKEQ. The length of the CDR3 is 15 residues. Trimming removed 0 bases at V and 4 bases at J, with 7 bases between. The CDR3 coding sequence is TGTGCCAGCAGCCAAGAGGAGGGTTATAATTCACCCCTCCACTTT. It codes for CASSQEEGYNSPLHF.

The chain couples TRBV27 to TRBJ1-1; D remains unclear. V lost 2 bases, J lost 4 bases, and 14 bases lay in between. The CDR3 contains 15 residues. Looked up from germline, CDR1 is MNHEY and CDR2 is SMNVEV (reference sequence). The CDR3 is CASSLNWGFSTEAFF. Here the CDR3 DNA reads TGTGCCAGCAGTTTAAATTGGGGTTTTAGCACTGAAGCTTTCTTT.

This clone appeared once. CDR3 coding DNA: TGCGCCAGCAGCCAAGGGGAGGCGGGAAGGACAGATACGCAGTATTTT. Protein product: CASSQGEAGRTDTQYF. The gene calls are TRBV4-1 and TRBJ2-3, with a possible D match to TRBD2 (6 bases). From germline, CDR1 is MGHRA and CDR2 YSYEKL. V was clipped by 1 base and J by 3 bases, with 14 bases between them. This CDR3 has 16 amino acids.

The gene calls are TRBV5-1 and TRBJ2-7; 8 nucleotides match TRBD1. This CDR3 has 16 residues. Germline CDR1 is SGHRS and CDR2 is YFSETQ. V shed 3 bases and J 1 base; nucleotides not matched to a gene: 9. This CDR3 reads CASSYRTGISSYEQYF. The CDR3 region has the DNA TGCGCCAGCAGCTATAGGACAGGGATAAGTTCCTACGAGCAGTACTTC.

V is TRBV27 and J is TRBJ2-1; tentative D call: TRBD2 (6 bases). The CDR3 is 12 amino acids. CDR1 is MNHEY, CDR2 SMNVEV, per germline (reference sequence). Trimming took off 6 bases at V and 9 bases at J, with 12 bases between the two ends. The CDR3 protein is CASSLGRGEQFF. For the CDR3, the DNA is TGTGCCAGCAGCCTAGGGCGGGGTGAGCAGTTCTTC.

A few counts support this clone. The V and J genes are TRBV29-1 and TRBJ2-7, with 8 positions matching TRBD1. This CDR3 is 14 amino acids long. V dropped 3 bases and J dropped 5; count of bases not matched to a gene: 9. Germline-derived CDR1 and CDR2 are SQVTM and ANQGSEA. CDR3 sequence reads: CSVEGETGADEQYF. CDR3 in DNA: TGCAGCGTTGAGGGGGAGACAGGGGCTGACGAGCAGTACTTC.

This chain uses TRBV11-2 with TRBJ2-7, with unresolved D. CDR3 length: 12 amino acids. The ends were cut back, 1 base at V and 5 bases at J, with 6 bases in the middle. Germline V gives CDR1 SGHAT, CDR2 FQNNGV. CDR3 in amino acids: CASSLVTDEQYF. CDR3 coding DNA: TGTGCCAGCAGCTTAGTGACCGACGAGCAGTACTTC.

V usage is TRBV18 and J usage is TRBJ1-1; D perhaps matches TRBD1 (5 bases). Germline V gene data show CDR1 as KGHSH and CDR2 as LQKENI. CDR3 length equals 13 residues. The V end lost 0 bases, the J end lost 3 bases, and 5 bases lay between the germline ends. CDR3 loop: CASSPPGDTEAFF. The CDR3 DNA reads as TGTGCCAGCTCACCACCGGGGGACACTGAAGCTTTCTTT.

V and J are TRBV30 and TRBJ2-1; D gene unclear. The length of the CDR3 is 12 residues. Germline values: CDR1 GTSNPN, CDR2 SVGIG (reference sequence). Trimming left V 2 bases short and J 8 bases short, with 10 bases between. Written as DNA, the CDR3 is TGTGCCTGGAGTCTAGAAGTGGATGAGCAGTTCTTC. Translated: CAWSLEVDEQFF.

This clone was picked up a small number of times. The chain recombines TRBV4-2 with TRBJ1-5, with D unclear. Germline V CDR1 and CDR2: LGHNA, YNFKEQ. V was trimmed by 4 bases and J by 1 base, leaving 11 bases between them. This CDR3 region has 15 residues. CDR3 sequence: CASSPYRQSNQPQHF. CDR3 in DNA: TGTGCCAGCAGCCCCTATCGGCAGAGCAATCAGCCCCAGCATTTT.